This T cell receptor beta chain was captured by sequencing in a study of T cell responses to AZD1222 COVID-19 vaccine. Study-wide results and limits: The peak T cell response came first, and repertoires were sampled only after it. The breadth and depth of Spike-specific TCRs increased once two AZD1222 doses had been given.

This clone occurred once. Its antigen is unidentified. Germline V gene data show CDR1 as SGHAT and CDR2 as FQNNGV. Trimming left V 6 bases short and J 2 bases short, with 14 bases between. The CDR3 loop spans 14 amino acids. Pooling covered second doses at about 4 or about 12 weeks. Sequencing was performed with immunoSEQ multiplex PCR; in TCRdb, only in-frame clones are kept and a portion is missing. The profile covers roughly 150,000 clones, with about 90% appearing a single time and roughly 3% taken by the ten largest. The sample in question was peripheral blood, obtained 28 days after the second AZD1222 dose. The V call is TRBV11-2, the J call TRBJ2-7; D may be TRBD1 (5 bases). The TCR comes from an adult who received the AZD1222 COVID-19 vaccine. The CDR3 region has the DNA TGTGCCAGCAGTTCGACAACAGGCCCCTACGAGCAGTACTTC. Encoded protein: CASSSTTGPYEQYF.